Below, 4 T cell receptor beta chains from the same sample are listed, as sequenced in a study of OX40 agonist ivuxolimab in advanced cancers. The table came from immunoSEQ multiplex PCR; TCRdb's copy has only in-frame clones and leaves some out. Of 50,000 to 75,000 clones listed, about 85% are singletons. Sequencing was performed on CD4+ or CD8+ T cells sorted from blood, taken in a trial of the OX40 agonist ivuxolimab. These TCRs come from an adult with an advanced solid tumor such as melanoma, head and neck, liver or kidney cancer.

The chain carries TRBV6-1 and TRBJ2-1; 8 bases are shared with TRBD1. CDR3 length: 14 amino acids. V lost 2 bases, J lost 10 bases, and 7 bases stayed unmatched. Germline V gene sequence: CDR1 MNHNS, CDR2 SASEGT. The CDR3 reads CASSENAWTGEQFF. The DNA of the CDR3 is TGTGCCAGCAGTGAAAACGCCTGGACAGGGGAGCAGTTCTTC.

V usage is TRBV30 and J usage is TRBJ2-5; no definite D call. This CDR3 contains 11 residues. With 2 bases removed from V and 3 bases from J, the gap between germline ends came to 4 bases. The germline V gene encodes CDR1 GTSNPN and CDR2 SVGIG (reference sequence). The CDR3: CAWSPEETQYF. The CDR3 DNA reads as TGTGCCTGGAGTCCTGAAGAGACCCAGTACTTC.

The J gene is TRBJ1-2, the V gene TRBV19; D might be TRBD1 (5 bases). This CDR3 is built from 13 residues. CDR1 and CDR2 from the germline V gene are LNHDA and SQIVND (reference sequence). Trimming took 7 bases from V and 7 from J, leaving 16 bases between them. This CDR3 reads CASNSAGPSGYTF. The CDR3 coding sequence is TGTGCCAGTAACTCCGCGGGGCCCTCTGGCTACACCTTC.

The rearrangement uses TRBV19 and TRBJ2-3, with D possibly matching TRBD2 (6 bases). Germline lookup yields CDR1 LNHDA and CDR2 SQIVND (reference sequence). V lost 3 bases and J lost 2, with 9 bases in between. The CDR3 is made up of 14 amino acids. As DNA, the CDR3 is TGTGCCAGTAGTATTGCGGGGATCACAGATACGCAGTATTTT. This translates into CASSIAGITDTQYF.